This TCR beta chain was sequenced for a study of T cells after yellow fever vaccination. Study information: Researchers used SMART-Seq v4 Ultra Low Input to prepare fractions that had low cell numbers.

Template-switching 5'RACE yielded the TCR cDNA; a universal primer site and UMIs were added in the process. MiXCR, run by TCRdb on the 5' RACE reads, gives a single entry per CDR3 protein. The table lists some 350,000 distinct CDR3 sequences, over 4% of them singletons. Notes on the study in general: Highly abundant clonotypes carried over from the bulk population could end up in FACS-sorted repertoires as contaminants. Compared with primary, the secondary response was weaker and peaked at day 5, not 15.

Germline assignment: CDR1 SSHAT and CDR2 FNYEAQ (reference sequence). CDR3 length: 15 amino acids. Turning to this clonotype: Its antigen is as yet unknown. A junction end diverges from the germline sequence, so it may reflect a read error.

The origin of this receptor is a man younger than 35 who received the YFV17D yellow fever vaccine. The rearrangement joins TRBV7-7 to TRBJ2-5, with TRBD2 matching over 12 bases. The specimen was PBMCs, collected 5 days after the yellow fever booster vaccination. Here the CDR3 reads CASSFSSGGEETQYF. CDR3 nucleotide sequence: TGTGCTAGCAGCTTCTCTAGCGGGGGGGAAGAGACCCAGTACTTC.